The 30 T cell receptor beta chains below all came from one sample that was sequenced in a study of post-analysis software for immune sequencing data. Study results and limitations: Patients showed TRBV5-6, TRBV5-1 and TRBV20-1 among a few TRBV segments more frequent than in controls.

Presence of unique molecular identifiers characterized the TCR beta cDNA libraries. TCRdb passed the PCR reads through MiXCR, listing each CDR3 protein once. The table has 350,000 to 500,000 distinct CDR3 sequences, about 40% seen once. The antigens these receptors bind are not known. The sequencing sample was made of blood. Every receptor here comes from a girl aged 2 to 10 with multiple sclerosis.

This clonotype has only a few counts. V gene TRBV3-1 combines with J gene TRBJ2-7; maybe TRBD2 (6 bases). The CDR3 contains 17 residues. CDR1 is LGHDT and CDR2 is YNNKEL in the germline V gene (reference sequence). V lost 3 bases to trimming and J lost 2 bases, with 20 bases between them. The CDR3 here is CASSQTSAGTRTYEQYF. CDR3 coding DNA: TGTGCCAGCAGCCAGACAAGCGCCGGGACTCGAACCTACGAGCAGTACTTC.

This clonotype has a handful of counts. The rearrangement joins TRBV11-2 to TRBJ2-2, with D unresolved. The V end was cut by 5 bases, the J end by 6 bases, with 10 bases between. Germline V lookup: CDR1 SGHAT, CDR2 FQNNGV. This CDR3 is built from 13 residues. This CDR3 is CASSSFVAGELFF. The CDR3 DNA reads TGTGCCAGCAGCAGTTTTGTGGCCGGGGAGCTGTTTTTT.

The rearrangement uses TRBV5-6 and TRBJ1-1; 8 bases are a match to TRBD1. CDR1 and CDR2 (germline): SGHDT, YYEEEE. The CDR3 is 16 amino acids. V shed 2 bases, J shed 7 bases, and the junction held 13 bases outside the gene matches. This CDR3 is CASSFSPRTGSIEAFF. The DNA for the CDR3 is TGTGCCAGCAGCTTTTCCCCAAGGACAGGGAGCATTGAAGCTTTCTTT.

The chain has TRBV11-1 and TRBJ2-7, with 13 bases matching TRBD2. This CDR3 has 19 amino acids. V lost 4 bases and J lost 3; bases outside the gene matches: 15. Germline-derived CDR1 and CDR2 are SGHAT and FQDESV (reference sequence). The CDR3 nucleotides read TGTGCCAGCAGCTCGACTCCCGGGACTAGCGGGAAACGGAACTACGAGCAGTACTTC. Translating it yields CASSSTPGTSGKRNYEQYF. The full variable domain, its missing parts supplied by reference TRBV11-1 and TRBJ2-7, is EAEVAQSPRYKITEKSQAVAFWCDPISGHATLYWYRQILGQGPELLVQFQDESVVDDSQLPKDRFSAERLKGVDSTLKIQPAELGDSAMYLCASSSTPGTSGKRNYEQYFGPGTRLTVT.

J is TRBJ1-5 and V is TRBV12-3 or TRBV12-4, with TRBD1 matching over 9 bases. CDR3 length: 15 amino acids. V was pared by 5 bases and J by 8 bases, with 10 bases of the junction left unmatched. CDR3 protein: CASSQDRGVEEPQHF. The CDR3 DNA sequence: TGTGCCAGCAGTCAGGACAGGGGAGTTGAGGAGCCCCAGCATTTT.

The rearrangement joins TRBV11-2 to TRBJ2-3, with TRBD2 matching over 9 bases. The CDR3 totals 15 residues. After removal of 5 bases from V and 1 base from J, the junction contained 4 bases not matched to a gene. Germline loops: CDR1 SGHAT, CDR2 FQNNGV. DNA of the CDR3: TGTGCCAGCAGCGGAATAGCGGGGGGCACAGATACGCAGTATTTT. Residues: CASSGIAGGTDTQYF.

This rearrangement joins TRBV20-1 to TRBJ2-5; 14 bases align to TRBD2. Germline V lookup: CDR1 DFQATT, CDR2 SNEGSKA (reference sequence). The V segment lost 1 base and the J segment 4 bases; nucleotides outside the gene matches: 11. The CDR3 runs to 18 residues. The CDR3 loop reads CSARGTSGRYAVRETQYF. As DNA, the CDR3 is TGCAGTGCTAGAGGGACTAGCGGGAGGTACGCGGTGAGAGAGACCCAGTACTTC.

The chain is built from TRBV7-3 and TRBJ1-6; D is ambiguous. V lost 5 bases and J lost 7, with 12 bases in between. In germline, CDR1 is SGHTA, CDR2 FQGTGA. The CDR3 has 14 amino acids. The CDR3 loop is CASSKGGGNSPLHF. The DNA for the CDR3 is TGTGCCAGCAGCAAGGGCGGTGGGAATTCACCCCTCCACTTT.

In its sample, this clonotype was seen a few times. This sequence joins TRBV4-3 and TRBJ1-6; 8 bases are shared with TRBD1. V lost 0 bases to trimming and J lost 8 bases; unmatched junction nucleotides: 12. CDR1 LGHNA and CDR2 YSLEER come from the germline V gene. This CDR3 region has 18 residues. The CDR3 reads CASSQDYGVGTGHSPLHF. CDR3 in DNA: TGCGCCAGCAGCCAAGATTACGGGGTCGGGACAGGCCATTCACCCCTCCACTTT.

The V and J genes are TRBV4-2 and TRBJ2-1, with a weak D call TRBD1 (5 bases). V was pared by 4 bases and J by 8 bases, with 15 bases between. Germline CDR1 and CDR2: LGHNA and YNFKEQ. This CDR3 has 14 amino acids. In DNA form, the CDR3 reads TGTGCCAGCAGCCGGTACCTTGGGGCCGATGAGCAGTTCTTC. This gives the protein CASSRYLGADEQFF.

The chain recombines TRBV6-6 with TRBJ1-5; 7 nucleotides align to TRBD1. Losses at the gene ends were 6 bases for V and 2 bases for J; bases not matched to a gene: 10. Germline CDR1 MNHNY, CDR2 SVGAGI (reference sequence). The CDR3 is 16 residues long. The DNA for the CDR3 is TGTGCCAGCAGCTCGCAAAACAGGGGCCGCAATCAGCCCCAGCATTTT. Translation: CASSSQNRGRNQPQHF.

The rearrangement uses TRBV28 and TRBJ2-7; D is possibly TRBD1 (5 bases). Trimming shortened V by 4 bases and J by 4 bases, and 14 bases separated the two germline ends. The germline gives CDR1 MDHEN, CDR2 SYDVKM. The CDR3 length is 14 residues. This CDR3 reads CASSSTLTAYEQYF. The CDR3 nucleotides are TGTGCCAGCAGTTCGACCCTGACAGCTTACGAGCAGTACTTC. Variable domain in full (rest from reference TRBV28 and TRBJ2-7): DVKVTQSSRYLVKRTGEKVFLECVQDMDHENMFWYRQDPGLGLRLIYFSYDVKMKEKGDIPEGYSVSREKKERFSLILESASTNQTSMYLCASSSTLTAYEQYFGPGTRLTVT.

The V and J genes are TRBV7-2 and TRBJ2-1; TRBD2 aligns across 9 bases. This CDR3 contains 16 residues. Germline V gene data show CDR1 as SGHTA and CDR2 as FQGNSA. The V segment lost 1 base and the J segment 4 bases; nucleotides outside the gene matches: 5. The CDR3 sequence is CASSLESSGAYNEQFF. In DNA form, the CDR3 reads TGTGCCAGCAGCTTAGAGTCTAGCGGGGCTTACAATGAGCAGTTCTTC.

The chain joins TRBV28 to TRBJ2-7; a possible D gene is TRBD2 (6 bases). The J call may be incorrect, as the DNA end agrees better with TRBJ2-5. This CDR3 is 15 amino acids long. CDR1 MDHEN and CDR2 SYDVKM come from the germline V gene. Written as DNA, the CDR3 is TGTGCCAGCAGTTTGTGGACAAGGGAGGTGGAGACCCAGTACTTC. It translates to CASSLWTREVETQYF.

This clonotype was counted between two and nine times. The chain has TRBV24-1 and TRBJ2-7; D gene ambiguous. The germline V gene has CDR1 KGHDR and CDR2 SFDVKD. This CDR3 spans 19 amino acids. Trimming cost V 0 bases and J 0 bases, with 20 bases left between them. CDR3 loop: CATSDLSPPPLGYSYEQYF. CDR3 in DNA: TGTGCCACCAGTGATTTGTCTCCACCACCGTTGGGATACTCCTACGAGCAGTACTTC.

This clonotype was seen a handful of times. The rearrangement links TRBV5-1 to TRBJ1-6, with D possibly TRBD1 on 5 matching bases. The CDR3 runs 15 residues. The germline gives CDR1 SGHRS, CDR2 YFSETQ. V gave up 0 bases and J gave up 9 bases, with 13 bases separating them. The CDR3 here is CASSLVGGGSSPLHF. The CDR3 region has the DNA TGCGCCAGCAGCTTGGTTGGGGGAGGTTCTTCACCCCTCCACTTT. Full variable domain (missing parts from reference TRBV5-1 and TRBJ1-6): KAGVTQTPRYLIKTRGQQVTLSCSPISGHRSVSWYQQTPGQGLQFLFEYFSETQRNKGNFPGRFSGRQFSNSRSEMNVSTLELGDSALYLCASSLVGGGSSPLHFGNGTRLTVT.

V is TRBV29-1 and J is TRBJ2-3; no clear D. CDR3 length: 16 residues. Trimming removed 7 bases from V and 0 bases from J, with 20 bases in between. Germline assignment: CDR1 SQVTM and CDR2 ANQGSEA. The chain's CDR3 is CSAPKGVGGSTDTQYF. The DNA of the CDR3 is TGCAGCGCCCCTAAGGGCGTCGGCGGTAGCACAGATACGCAGTATTTT.

This clonotype was found a few times. The chain carries TRBV18 and TRBJ1-2; maybe TRBD1 (5 bases). This CDR3 has 17 amino acids. Germline CDR1 and CDR2: KGHSH and LQKENI. The V gene lost 3 bases and the J gene lost 3 bases, with 20 bases spanning the gap. The CDR3 region is CASSPEVDSPIDYGYTF. CDR3 nucleotide sequence: TGTGCCAGCTCACCTGAAGTCGACAGTCCCATCGACTATGGCTACACCTTC.

The chain has TRBV2 and TRBJ1-4; weak D call: TRBD1 (5 bases). The CDR3 is made up of 15 amino acids. Germline-derived CDR1 and CDR2 are SNHLY and FYNNEI. The V end was cut by 4 bases, the J end by 0 bases, with 9 bases between. CDR3 sequence reads: CASSGDGSTNEKLFF. The CDR3 nucleotides read TGTGCCAGCAGTGGGGACGGATCAACTAATGAAAAACTGTTTTTT.

This clonotype came up a few times. J is TRBJ2-5 and V is TRBV6-5, with no clear D. The CDR3 has 16 amino acids. With 0 bases removed from V and 3 bases from J, the gap between germline ends came to 14 bases. CDR1 MNHEY and CDR2 SVGAGI come from the germline V gene. The CDR3 nucleotides are TGTGCCAGCAGTTACTCGGGGAACAGAAGAAAAGAGACCCAGTACTTC. Translating gives CASSYSGNRRKETQYF.

The J gene is TRBJ2-5, the V gene TRBV29-1, with D tentatively TRBD2 (6 bases). Trimming removed 3 bases from V and 4 bases from J, with 15 bases in between. Looked up from germline, CDR1 is SQVTM and CDR2 is ANQGSEA. The CDR3 is made up of 14 amino acids. As DNA, the CDR3 is TGCAGCGTTGAGGCAGGAGGGTTGGGAGAGACCCAGTACTTC. This encodes CSVEAGGLGETQYF.

The CDR3 DNA is TGTGCCAGTGTATCTTATAACAGGCCCTCTAACTATGGCTACACCTTC. It translates to CASVSYNRPSNYGYTF. The gene calls are TRBV28 and TRBJ1-2; perhaps TRBD1 as D (5 bases). V was pared by 9 bases and J by 0 bases, with 20 bases between. The germline V gene encodes CDR1 MDHEN and CDR2 SYDVKM. This CDR3 region has 16 residues.

A single count supports this clonotype. The chain has TRBV25-1 and TRBJ1-4, with 11 bases matching TRBD1. The CDR3 has 16 amino acids. Germline lookup yields CDR1 MGHDK and CDR2 SYGVNS. Trimming took 5 bases from V and 8 from J; bases not matched to a gene: 10. The CDR3 region is CASSPTGQGAREKLFF. CDR3 bases: TGTGCCAGCAGTCCGACTGGACAGGGGGCGAGGGAAAAACTGTTTTTT.

This clonotype was counted between two and nine times. The V and J genes are TRBV12-3 or TRBV12-4 and TRBJ1-5, with 10 bases aligning to TRBD1. J lost 8 bases, V lost 3 bases, and 7 bases had no gene match. This CDR3 has 15 amino acids. For the CDR3, the DNA is TGTGCCAGCAGTTTGGTTGACAGGGGGCGAAAGCCCCAGCATTTT. As protein: CASSLVDRGRKPQHF.

Regarding this clonotype: Germline is not matched at one junction end, which may reflect a read error. The chain has TRBV12-3 or TRBV12-4 and TRBJ2-1; 8 nucleotides agree with TRBD2. The CDR3 sequence is 15 residues long. The DNA of the CDR3 is TGTACCAGCACCATACTAGCGGAGTCTTGCGATGAGCAGTTCTTC. Protein sequence: CTSTILAESCDEQFF.

This chain uses TRBV27 with TRBJ2-1; TRBD1 agrees at 9 bases. The CDR3 has 14 residues. V was pared by 6 bases and J by 7 bases, with 7 bases of the junction left unmatched. Per germline, CDR1 MNHEY and CDR2 SMNVEV (reference sequence). CDR3 coding DNA: TGTGCCAGCAGAAAACAGGGGGCAGGGAATGAGCAGTTCTTC. It encodes CASRKQGAGNEQFF.

The V gene is TRBV5-1, the J gene TRBJ2-1, with unresolved D. Trimming stripped 5 bases from V and 1 base from J, with 16 bases between. The CDR3 has 16 residues. Germline CDR1 is SGHRS and CDR2 is YFSETQ. The CDR3 DNA is TGCGCCAGCAGGTTCAAGAGGACGGATTCCTACAATGAGCAGTTCTTC. This sequence encodes CASRFKRTDSYNEQFF.

This clonotype was found a few times. This chain joins TRBV7-3 and TRBJ2-3; TRBD1 matches at 7 bases. Germline values: CDR1 SGHTA, CDR2 FQGTGA. This CDR3 has 15 amino acids. V shed 1 base, J shed 0 bases, and the junction held 1 base outside the gene matches. CDR3 loop: CASSLKTGSTDTQYF. The CDR3 bases are TGTGCCAGCAGCTTAAAGACAGGGAGCACAGATACGCAGTATTTT.

The V gene is TRBV14, the J gene TRBJ2-6; 8 bases fit TRBD1. The germline V gene encodes CDR1 SGHDN and CDR2 FVKESK. V shed 4 bases and J 0 bases; nucleotides not matched to a gene: 8. CDR3 length: 18 residues. CDR3 bases: TGTGCCAGCAGCCCCCCGGGACAGGCTTTCTCTGGGGCCAACGTCCTGACTTTC. Its protein is CASSPPGQAFSGANVLTF.

This rearrangement joins TRBV7-2 to TRBJ1-4; D remains ambiguous. Trimming shortened V by 0 bases and J by 16 bases, and 12 bases separated the two germline ends. This CDR3 spans 12 amino acids. Germline V gene sequence: CDR1 SGHTA, CDR2 FQGNSA. The CDR3 nucleotides are TGTGCCAGCAGCTTAGCCCCGAGTGAACGGTTTTTT. This codes for CASSLAPSERFF.